This paragraph covers one T cell receptor (beta chain) sequence. The data originate from a study of cytomegalovirus exposure and HLA in healthy donors. PCR amplification relied on 60 Vbeta primers (plus 13 Jbeta primers). Sequenced by immunoSEQ multiplex PCR; TCRdb stores in-frame clones only, minus some. The sample has around 60,000 clones; 75% to 85% are singletons. Germline loops: CDR1 SEHNR, CDR2 FQNEAQ (reference sequence). This CDR3 contains 18 residues. Germline trimming cut 0 bases from V and 1 base from J; bases unmatched to any gene: 11. The chain has TRBV7-9 and TRBJ1-1, with 7 bases aligning to TRBD1. The receptor was isolated from a man aged 45-65 years in good health and CMV-seropositive. The sample was PBMCs. The CDR3 bases are TGTGCCAGCAGCTTAGCCGGCTCTTTAGGGGGCAGGAACACTGAAGCTTTCTTT. Its protein is CASSLAGSLGGRNTEAFF.